This T cell receptor (beta chain) appears in the sequencing data of a study of cytomegalovirus exposure and HLA in healthy donors. CDR1 and CDR2 from the germline V gene are WNHNN and SYGVQD (reference sequence). Deletions cut 11 bases from V and 4 bases from J, with 20 bases between. This CDR3 has 14 amino acids. In the PCR, 60 Vbeta and 13 Jbeta primers were used. Data came from immunoSEQ multiplex PCR; TCRdb stores just in-frame clones and leaves some out. This sample yields 120,000 or so clones, of which roughly 80% are seen a single time; about 8.9% belongs to the top ten. This clone was seen once.

The genes are TRBV10-1 and TRBJ1-2, with a tentative D call TRBD1 (6 bases). Sequenced input: PBMCs. The clonotype comes from a man aged 30 to 45 in good health and CMV-seropositive. CDR3 sequence: CARLRAGAGYGYTF. In DNA, the CDR3 is TGCGCCCGGTTAAGGGCAGGGGCTGGCTATGGCTACACCTTC.